These T cell receptor beta chains were read from a single sample in a study of T-cell memory formation after mild COVID-19. TCRdb re-analysed the 5' RACE reads in MiXCR, keeping a single row per CDR3 protein. The sample has about 200,000 distinct CDR3 sequences; over 7.5% are singletons. The specimen was PBMCs or a T cell subset sorted from them (not recorded which). These receptors came from a man aged 18 to 30 who had mild COVID-19 (a few samples of this study predate the infection). Cell type and time point are not known. The CDR3 runs from the conserved cysteine through the conserved F or W. Each record gives: D gene, J gene, V gene, clone size, CDR3 DNA, CDR3 protein. D genes are given only for firm matches. The size of a clone is reported for some rows only, either as once, few or many, or as a class for expanded clones.

. TRBJ1-1 TRBV3-1 . TGTGCCAGCAGCCATTGGGGTCTTGAAGCTTTCTTT CASSHWGLEAFF
. TRBJ2-3 TRBV10-1 many TGCGCCAGCAGTATGGCGAGCTGGCAGTATTTT CASSMASWQYF
. TRBJ1-2 TRBV12-3/TRBV12-4 . TGTGCCAGCAGTTTCGGCGCCTCATGGAGTGGCTACACCTTC CASSFGASWSGYTF
TRBD1 TRBJ1-3 TRBV7-2 . TGTGCCAGCAGCTTAGTAGGACAGGGAGGAAACACCATATATTTT CASSLVGQGGNTIYF
TRBD1 TRBJ1-4 TRBV28 . TGTGCCAGCAGTCGAGGGGACAGGGATGAGAAACTGTTTTTT CASSRGDRDEKLFF
TRBD2 TRBJ2-3 TRBV9 . TGTGCCAGCAGCGTAAAGGATAGCGGGGGGGCGGTAGATACGCAGTATTTT CASSVKDSGGAVDTQYF
. TRBJ2-3 TRBV5-6 few TGTGCCAGCAGCTTTTCGGGGGTCGATACGCAGTATTTT CASSFSGVDTQYF
. TRBJ2-1 TRBV29-1 few TGCAGCGTTGATTCATACAATGAGCAGTTCTTC CSVDSYNEQFF
. TRBJ1-6 TRBV15 few TGTGCCACCAGCAGAGATCCGACCGGAGTTCTTTCACCCCTCCACTTT CATSRDPTGVLSPLHF
. TRBJ2-2 TRBV5-1 few TGCGCCAGCAGCCCGGATGGAGCCGTCGGGGAGCTGTTTTTT CASSPDGAVGELFF
TRBD1 TRBJ2-5 TRBV28 many TGTGCCAGCAGTTTACAGGGGGCATCGGAGACCCAGTACTTC CASSLQGASETQYF
TRBD1 TRBJ1-4 TRBV7-9 many TGTGCCAGCAATGAGGGGGCAAATGAAAAACTGTTTTTT CASNEGANEKLFF
. TRBJ2-2 TRBV5-1 few TGCGCCAGCATCAAGGACGGGAACACCGGGGAGCTGTTTTTT CASIKDGNTGELFF
. TRBJ1-1 TRBV20-1 . TGCAGTGCTAGAGACGGGACCAAGTTCGGAGCTTTCTTT CSARDGTKFGAFF